This is a list of T cell receptor beta chains from one sample in a study of beta chain features in type 1 diabetes. TCRdb keeps only in-frame clones here, not all; method: immunoSEQ multiplex PCR. The data contain hundreds of thousands of clones, roughly an eighth of them seen just once; the ten biggest clones take up approximately 0.022%. The sequenced material came from naive CD4+ T cells from blood. The source of these receptors is a man aged 18 to 30 with type 1 diabetes. The CDR3 runs from the conserved cysteine through the conserved F or W. Fields, in order: J gene, CDR3 length, V gene, D gene, clone size, CDR3 protein, CDR3 DNA. D genes are given only for firm matches. Rows may omit the clone size; those that give it use once, few, many or a size class.

TRBJ1-6,14,TRBV4-1,NA,few,CASSQVPVWSPLHF,TGCGCCAGCAGCCAAGTACCGGTCTGGTCACCCCTCCACTTT
TRBJ1-1,13,TRBV18,NA,few,CASSYTSDTEAFF,TGTGCCAGCTCTTATACCTCGGACACTGAAGCTTTCTTT
TRBJ1-1,13,TRBV29-1,TRBD1,few,CSVGTGMNTEAFF,TGCAGCGTAGGGACAGGGATGAACACTGAAGCTTTCTTT
TRBJ1-5,14,TRBV30,NA,few,CAWSRHDSNQPQHF,TGTGCCTGGAGTCGTCACGATAGCAATCAGCCCCAGCATTTT
TRBJ2-5,11,TRBV12-5,NA,NA,CASGFGATQYF,TGTGCTAGTGGTTTTGGGGCCACCCAGTACTTC
TRBJ2-2,14,TRBV14,NA,few,CASSPISLAGELFF,TGTGCCAGCAGCCCTATTTCCTTGGCCGGGGAGCTGTTTTTT
TRBJ2-3,16,TRBV9,NA,NA,CASSVADPPRADTQYF,TGTGCCAGCAGCGTTGCTGACCCCCCGCGGGCAGATACGCAGTATTTT
TRBJ1-1,14,TRBV4-1,TRBD1,NA,CASSPGDRDTEAFF,TGCGCCAGCAGCCCGGGGGACAGGGACACTGAAGCTTTCTTT
TRBJ1-6,15,TRBV5-1,TRBD1,few,CASSWTGTDNSPLHF,TGCGCCAGCAGCTGGACCGGGACAGATAATTCACCCCTCCACTTT
TRBJ2-7,13,TRBV19,NA,few,CASSTQGSGEQYF,TGTGCCAGTAGTACGCAGGGATCCGGCGAGCAGTACTTC
TRBJ2-1,12,TRBV5-1,NA,few,CASIGTHNEQFF,TGCGCCAGCATAGGGACCCACAATGAGCAGTTCTTC
TRBJ1-1,14,TRBV7-9,NA,few,CASSLVGENTEAFF,TGTGCCAGCAGCTTAGTAGGTGAGAACACTGAAGCTTTCTTT
TRBJ2-5,15,TRBV6-5,NA,few,CASSSPTTGTKTQYF,TGTGCCAGCAGTTCCCCTACTACCGGGACGAAGACCCAGTACTTC
TRBJ2-7,13,TRBV25-1,TRBD2,NA,CASGLAGGYEQYF,TGTGCCAGCGGACTAGCGGGGGGCTACGAGCAGTACTTC
TRBJ2-2,14,TRBV18,NA,few,CASSPQGPSGELFF,TGTGCCAGCTCACCACAAGGACCATCCGGGGAGCTGTTTTTT
TRBJ1-1,12,TRBV19,NA,NA,CASSQGNTEAFF,TGTGCCAGTAGCCAGGGGAACACTGAAGCTTTCTTT
TRBJ2-3,15,TRBV2,NA,few,CASSRSGGRTDTQYF,TGTGCCAGCAGTCGCTCGGGGGGCCGCACAGATACGCAGTATTTT
TRBJ2-3,12,TRBV11-2,NA,NA,CASSLGENTQYF,TGTGCCAGCAGCTTAGGTGAGAATACGCAGTATTTT
TRBJ2-3,13,TRBV7-6,TRBD2,NA,CASSAGGTDTQYF,TGTGCCAGCAGCGCCGGGGGGACAGATACGCAGTATTTT
TRBJ1-1,16,TRBV14,NA,NA,CASSPGWSTANTEAFF,TGTGCCAGCAGCCCGGGCTGGTCGACAGCGAACACTGAAGCTTTCTTT
TRBJ2-1,15,TRBV5-1,NA,few,CASSSGPNTYNEQFF,TGCGCCAGCAGCTCCGGGCCCAACACCTACAATGAGCAGTTCTTC
TRBJ1-6,14,TRBV7-9,TRBD1,NA,CASTFGTGDSPLHF,TGTGCCAGCACGTTCGGGACAGGGGATTCACCCCTCCACTTT
TRBJ1-6,14,TRBV2,TRBD1,few,CASSEGVAGQPLHF,TGTGCCAGCAGTGAAGGTGTGGCGGGACAGCCCCTCCACTTT
TRBJ1-2,14,TRBV30,NA,few,CAWSGYTPNYGYTF,TGTGCCTGGAGTGGATACACCCCTAACTATGGCTACACCTTC
TRBJ1-1,13,TRBV29-1,NA,few,CSVVGRMNTEAFF,TGCAGCGTTGTTGGGAGAATGAACACTGAAGCTTTCTTT
TRBJ2-1,16,TRBV7-2,TRBD2,few,CASSGGTSGSYNEQFF,TGTGCCAGCAGCGGCGGGACTAGCGGATCCTACAATGAGCAGTTCTTC